The 4 T cell receptor beta chains presented below share a single source sample, sequenced in a study of blood T cell repertoires in COVID-19. Assay used: immunoSEQ multiplex PCR; TCRdb lists only in-frame clones, some missing. The table includes about 14,000 clones, roughly 91% detected once. Sequenced material: peripheral blood. The receptors here all came from a human donor in a cohort sampled during active COVID-19.

This clone is a singleton in its sample. This chain uses TRBV28 with TRBJ1-4; 10 bases are a match to TRBD1. This CDR3 is 15 amino acids long. Germline CDR1 and CDR2: MDHEN and SYDVKM. Trimming at V came to 4 bases and at J to 8 bases, leaving 7 bases not matched to a gene. This CDR3 is CASSWGGQGREKLFF. In nucleotides, the CDR3 is TGTGCCAGCAGTTGGGGGGGACAGGGGCGCGAAAAACTGTTTTTT.

The chain employs TRBV27 and TRBJ2-5, with 8 nucleotides matching TRBD2. The CDR3 has 14 amino acids. Trimming took 6 bases from V and 4 from J; bases not matched to a gene: 7. CDR1 and CDR2 (germline): MNHEY, SMNVEV (reference sequence). CDR3 amino acids: CASRGRGVRETQYF. In DNA, the CDR3 is TGTGCCAGCAGGGGGCGGGGGGTAAGAGAGACCCAGTACTTC.

The gene calls are TRBV28 and TRBJ2-7, with 7 bases identical to TRBD1. The CDR3 spans 14 residues. Germline V lookup: CDR1 MDHEN, CDR2 SYDVKM. V lost 6 bases to trimming and J lost 0 bases; unmatched junction nucleotides: 5. CDR3 bases: TGTGCCAGCAGGGGACAGACGATCTCCTACGAGCAGTACTTC. Protein product: CASRGQTISYEQYF.

The CDR3 sequence is CASSFFGRFGGGNEQFF. CDR3 nucleotides: TGTGCCAGCAGTTTTTTCGGTCGGTTTGGGGGCGGAAATGAGCAGTTCTTC. V gene TRBV27 combines with J gene TRBJ2-1; TRBD1 is a possible D gene (6 bases). The CDR3 runs 17 residues. Germline V gene data show CDR1 as MNHEY and CDR2 as SMNVEV (reference sequence). With 3 bases removed from V and 7 bases from J, the gap between germline ends came to 22 bases.